Here is one T cell receptor beta chain with its context. These data come from a study of cytomegalovirus exposure and HLA in healthy donors. V was clipped by 2 bases and J by 1 base, with 17 bases between them. The CDR3 has 17 residues. Germline loops: CDR1 SEHNR, CDR2 FQNEAQ (reference sequence). It was with 60 Vbeta and 13 Jbeta primers that the PCR ran. Here immunoSEQ multiplex PCR was the method, and the copy in TCRdb shows in-frame clones only, minus some. The data show roughly 120,000 clones, with about 75% seen just once and 30% held by the top ten. The chain carries TRBV7-9 and TRBJ1-1, with D perhaps matching TRBD1 (5 bases). This TCR derives from a man in his sixties in good health and CMV-seropositive. The sample comprised PBMCs. CDR3 DNA sequence: TGTGCCAGCAGCTTATCATCATCCATGGGGGGGAACACTGAAGCTTTCTTT. Its translation is CASSLSSSMGGNTEAFF.